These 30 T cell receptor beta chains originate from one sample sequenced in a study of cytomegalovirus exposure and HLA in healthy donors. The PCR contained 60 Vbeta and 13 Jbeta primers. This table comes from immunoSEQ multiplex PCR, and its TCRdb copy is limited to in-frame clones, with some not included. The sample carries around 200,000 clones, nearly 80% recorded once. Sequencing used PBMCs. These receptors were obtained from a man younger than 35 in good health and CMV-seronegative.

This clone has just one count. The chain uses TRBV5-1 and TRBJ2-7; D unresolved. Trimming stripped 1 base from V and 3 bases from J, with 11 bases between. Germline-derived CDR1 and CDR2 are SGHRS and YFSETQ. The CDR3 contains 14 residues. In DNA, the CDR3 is TGCGCCAGCAGCTTGTCCAACTCGGGCTACGAGCAGTACTTC. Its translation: CASSLSNSGYEQYF.

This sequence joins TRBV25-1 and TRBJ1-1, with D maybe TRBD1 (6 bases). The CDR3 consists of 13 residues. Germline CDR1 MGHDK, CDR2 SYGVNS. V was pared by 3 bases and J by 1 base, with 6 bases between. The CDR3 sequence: CASSDRGNTEAFF. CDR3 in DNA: TGTGCCAGCAGTGACAGGGGGAACACTGAAGCTTTCTTT.

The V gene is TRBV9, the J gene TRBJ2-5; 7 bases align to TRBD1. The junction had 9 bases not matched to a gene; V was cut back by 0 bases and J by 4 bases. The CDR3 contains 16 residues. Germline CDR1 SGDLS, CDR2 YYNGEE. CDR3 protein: CASSVDPGTDPETQYF. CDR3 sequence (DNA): TGTGCCAGCAGCGTAGACCCCGGGACAGACCCAGAGACCCAGTACTTC.

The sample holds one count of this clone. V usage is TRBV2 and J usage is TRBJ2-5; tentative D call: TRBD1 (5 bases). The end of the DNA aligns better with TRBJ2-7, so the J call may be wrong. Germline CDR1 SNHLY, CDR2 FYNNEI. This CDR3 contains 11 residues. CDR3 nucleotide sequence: TGTGCCAGCAGAGGGGTCCACGAGCAGTACTTC. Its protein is CASRGVHEQYF.

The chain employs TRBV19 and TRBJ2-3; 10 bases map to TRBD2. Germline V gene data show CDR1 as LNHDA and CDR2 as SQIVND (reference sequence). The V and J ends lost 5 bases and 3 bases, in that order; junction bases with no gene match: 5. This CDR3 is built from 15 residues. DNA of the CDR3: TGTGCCAGTAGTCTGTTAGCGGGAGGAACAGATACGCAGTATTTT. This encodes CASSLLAGGTDTQYF.

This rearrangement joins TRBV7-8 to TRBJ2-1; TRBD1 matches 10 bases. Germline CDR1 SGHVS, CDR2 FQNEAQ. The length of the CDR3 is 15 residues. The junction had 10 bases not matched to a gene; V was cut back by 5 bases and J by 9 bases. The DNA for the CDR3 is TGTGCCAGCAGCGCGCCGGGACAGGGGTATATTGAGCAGTTCTTC. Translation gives CASSAPGQGYIEQFF.

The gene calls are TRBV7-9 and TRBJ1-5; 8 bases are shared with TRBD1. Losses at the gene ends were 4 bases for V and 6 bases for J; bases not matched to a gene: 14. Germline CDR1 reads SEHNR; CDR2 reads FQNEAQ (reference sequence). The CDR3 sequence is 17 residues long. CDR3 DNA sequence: TGTGCCAGCAGCTCAGGTCGGATCGGACAGGGAAGTCAGCCCCAGCATTTT. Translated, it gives CASSSGRIGQGSQPQHF.

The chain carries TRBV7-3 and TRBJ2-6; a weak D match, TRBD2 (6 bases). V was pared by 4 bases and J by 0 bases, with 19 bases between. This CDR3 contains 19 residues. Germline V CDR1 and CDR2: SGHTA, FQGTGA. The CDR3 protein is CASSSKAGLTSSGANVLTF. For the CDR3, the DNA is TGTGCCAGCAGCTCTAAGGCGGGACTGACTAGCTCTGGGGCCAACGTCCTGACTTTC.

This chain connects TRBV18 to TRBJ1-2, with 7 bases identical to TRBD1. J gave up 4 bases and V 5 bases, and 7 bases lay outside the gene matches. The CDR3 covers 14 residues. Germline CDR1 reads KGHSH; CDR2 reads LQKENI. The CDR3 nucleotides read TGTGCCAGCTCAGGCTCCCGGGACAGCTATGGCTACACCTTC. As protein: CASSGSRDSYGYTF.

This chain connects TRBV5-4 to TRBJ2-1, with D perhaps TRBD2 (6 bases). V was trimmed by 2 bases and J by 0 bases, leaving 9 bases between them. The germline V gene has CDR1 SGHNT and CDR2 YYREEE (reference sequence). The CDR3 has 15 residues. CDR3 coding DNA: TGTGCCAGCAGCTTTGCGGGGAGCTCCTACAATGAGCAGTTCTTC. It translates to CASSFAGSSYNEQFF.

The DNA of the CDR3 is TGTGCCAGCAGTAAACGGTTAGACAATGAGCAGTTCTTC. Translated: CASSKRLDNEQFF. J is TRBJ2-1 and V is TRBV6-5; D is uncertain. This CDR3 spans 13 amino acids. Trimming pared 5 bases from V and 5 bases from J, leaving 10 bases between. Germline values: CDR1 MNHEY, CDR2 SVGAGI.

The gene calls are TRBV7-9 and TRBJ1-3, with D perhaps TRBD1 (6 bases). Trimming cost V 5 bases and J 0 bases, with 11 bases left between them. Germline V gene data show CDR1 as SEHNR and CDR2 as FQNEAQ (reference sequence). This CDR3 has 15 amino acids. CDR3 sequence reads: CASSPGTNSGNTIYF. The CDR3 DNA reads TGTGCCAGCAGCCCCGGGACAAACTCTGGAAACACCATATATTTT.

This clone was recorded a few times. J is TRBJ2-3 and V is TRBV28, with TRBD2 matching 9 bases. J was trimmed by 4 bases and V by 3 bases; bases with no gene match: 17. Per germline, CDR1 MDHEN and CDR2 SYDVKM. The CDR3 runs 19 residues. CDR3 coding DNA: TGTGCCAGCAGTTTTTCGATCTGGGGGGCGGGAGGGCCTCCAGATACGCAGTATTTT. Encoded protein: CASSFSIWGAGGPPDTQYF.

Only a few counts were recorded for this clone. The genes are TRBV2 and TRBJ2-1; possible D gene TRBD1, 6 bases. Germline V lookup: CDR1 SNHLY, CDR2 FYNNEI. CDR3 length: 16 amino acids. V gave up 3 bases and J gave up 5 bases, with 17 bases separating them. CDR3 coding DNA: TGTGCCAGCAGTGAGTTCGTCACAGGGAGCAACAATGAGCAGTTCTTC. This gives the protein CASSEFVTGSNNEQFF.

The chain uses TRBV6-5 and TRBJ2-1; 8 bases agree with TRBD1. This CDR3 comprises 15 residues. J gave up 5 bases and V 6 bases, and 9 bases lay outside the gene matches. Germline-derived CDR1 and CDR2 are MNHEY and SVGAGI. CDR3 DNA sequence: TGTGCCAGCAGCCGGACAGGGAGTGTGGACAATGAGCAGTTCTTC. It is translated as CASSRTGSVDNEQFF.

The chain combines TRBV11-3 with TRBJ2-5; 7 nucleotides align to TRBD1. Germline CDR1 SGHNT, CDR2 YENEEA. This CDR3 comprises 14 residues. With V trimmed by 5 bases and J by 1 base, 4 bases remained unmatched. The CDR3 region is CASSPDRAQETQYF. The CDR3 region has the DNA TGTGCCAGCAGCCCAGACAGGGCCCAAGAGACCCAGTACTTC.

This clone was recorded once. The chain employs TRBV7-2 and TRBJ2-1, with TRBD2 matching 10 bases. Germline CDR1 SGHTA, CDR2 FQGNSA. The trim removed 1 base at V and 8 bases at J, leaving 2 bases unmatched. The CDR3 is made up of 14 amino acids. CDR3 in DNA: TGTGCCAGCAGCTTAGGACTAGCGGGTGATGAGCAGTTCTTC. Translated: CASSLGLAGDEQFF.

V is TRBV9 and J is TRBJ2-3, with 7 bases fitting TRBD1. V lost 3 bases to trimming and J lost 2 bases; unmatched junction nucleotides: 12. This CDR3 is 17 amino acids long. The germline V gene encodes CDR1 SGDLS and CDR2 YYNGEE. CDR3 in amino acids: CASSEVTGTDLTDTQYF. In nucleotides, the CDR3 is TGTGCCAGCAGCGAGGTGACAGGGACAGATCTCACAGATACGCAGTATTTT.

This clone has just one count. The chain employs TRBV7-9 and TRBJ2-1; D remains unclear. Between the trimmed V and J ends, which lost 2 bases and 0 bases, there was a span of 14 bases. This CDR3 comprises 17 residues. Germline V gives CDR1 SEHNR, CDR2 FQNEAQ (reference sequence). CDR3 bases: TGTGCCAGCAGCTTATCTGGCGGCTATAGCTCCTACAATGAGCAGTTCTTC. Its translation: CASSLSGGYSSYNEQFF.

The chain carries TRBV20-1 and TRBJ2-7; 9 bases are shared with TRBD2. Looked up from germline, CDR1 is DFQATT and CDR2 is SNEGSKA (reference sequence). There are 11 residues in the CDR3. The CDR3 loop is CTAGGPSEQYF. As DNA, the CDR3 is TGCACCGCGGGGGGGCCCAGCGAGCAGTACTTC.

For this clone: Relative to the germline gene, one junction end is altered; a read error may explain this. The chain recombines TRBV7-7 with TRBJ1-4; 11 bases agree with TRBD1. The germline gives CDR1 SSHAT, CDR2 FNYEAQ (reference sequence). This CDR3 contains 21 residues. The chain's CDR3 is CASRLSRWSGQGDFGNEKLFF. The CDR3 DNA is TGTGCTAGCAGGCTTAGCCGCTGGTCGGGACAGGGGGACTTCGGTAATGAAAAACTGTTTTTT.

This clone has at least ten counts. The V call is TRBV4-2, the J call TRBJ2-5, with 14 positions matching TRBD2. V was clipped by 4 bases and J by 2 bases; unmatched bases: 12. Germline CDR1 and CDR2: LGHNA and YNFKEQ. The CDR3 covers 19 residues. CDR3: CASSPKRGGLAGGQETQYF. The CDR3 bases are TGTGCCAGCAGCCCCAAGAGGGGTGGACTAGCGGGGGGACAAGAGACCCAGTACTTC.

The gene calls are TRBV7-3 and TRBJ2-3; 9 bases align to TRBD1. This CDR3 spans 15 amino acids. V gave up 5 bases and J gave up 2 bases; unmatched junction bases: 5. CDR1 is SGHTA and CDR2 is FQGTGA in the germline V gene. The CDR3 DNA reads TGTGCCAGCAGCCAGGGACAGGGCAACACAGATACGCAGTATTTT. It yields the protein CASSQGQGNTDTQYF.

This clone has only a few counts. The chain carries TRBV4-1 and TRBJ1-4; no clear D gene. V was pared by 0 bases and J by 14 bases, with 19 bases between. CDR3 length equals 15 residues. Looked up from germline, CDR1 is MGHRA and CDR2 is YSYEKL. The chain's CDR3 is CASSQDRGNENRLFF. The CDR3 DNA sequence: TGCGCCAGCAGCCAAGATCGGGGTAATGAAAATCGGCTGTTTTTT.

CDR3 bases: TGTGCCAGCAGCCAATTATGGACAGGGAACACCGGGGAGCTGTTTTTT. Translating it yields CASSQLWTGNTGELFF. The chain combines TRBV16 with TRBJ2-2, with 7 bases lining up with TRBD1. This CDR3 region has 16 residues. Germline CDR1 and CDR2: KGHSY and FQNENV. J was trimmed by 1 base and V by 1 base; bases with no gene match: 3.

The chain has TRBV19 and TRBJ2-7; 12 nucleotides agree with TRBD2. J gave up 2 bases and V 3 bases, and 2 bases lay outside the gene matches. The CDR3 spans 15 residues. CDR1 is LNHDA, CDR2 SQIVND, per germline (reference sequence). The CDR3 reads CASSIRLAGAYEQYF. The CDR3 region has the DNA TGTGCCAGTAGTATTCGACTAGCGGGGGCCTACGAGCAGTACTTC.

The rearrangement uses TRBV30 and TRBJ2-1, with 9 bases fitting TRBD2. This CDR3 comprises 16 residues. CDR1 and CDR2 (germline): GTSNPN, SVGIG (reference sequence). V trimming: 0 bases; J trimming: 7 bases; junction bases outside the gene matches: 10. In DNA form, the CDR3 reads TGTGCCTGGAGTGTAAGAGGCGGACTAGCGATTAATGAGCAGTTCTTC. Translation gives CAWSVRGGLAINEQFF.

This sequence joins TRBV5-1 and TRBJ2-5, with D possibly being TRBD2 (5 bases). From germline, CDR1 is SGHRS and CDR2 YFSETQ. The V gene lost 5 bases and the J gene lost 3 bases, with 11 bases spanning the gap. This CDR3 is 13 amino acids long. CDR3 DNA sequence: TGCGCCAGCAGGGGTACGGAGGAAGAGACCCAGTACTTC. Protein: CASRGTEEETQYF.

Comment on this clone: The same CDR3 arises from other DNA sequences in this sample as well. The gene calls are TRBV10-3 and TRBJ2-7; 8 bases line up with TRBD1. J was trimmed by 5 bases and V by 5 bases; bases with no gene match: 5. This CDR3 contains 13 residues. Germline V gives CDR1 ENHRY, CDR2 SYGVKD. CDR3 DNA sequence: TGTGCCATCAGTCCCGGACAGGGTGACGAGCAGTACTTC. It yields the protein CAISPGQGDEQYF.

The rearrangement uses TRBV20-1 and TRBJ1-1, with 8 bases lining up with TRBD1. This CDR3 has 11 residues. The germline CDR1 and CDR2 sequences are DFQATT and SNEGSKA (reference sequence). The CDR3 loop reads CKGQGSTEAFF. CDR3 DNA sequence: TGCAAAGGACAGGGATCCACTGAAGCTTTCTTT.